The source of this T cell receptor beta chain is a study of monozygotic twins with inflammatory bowel disease (dated by TCRdb to between 2018 and 2021). Looking at the study overall: The full study comprised 28 monozygotic twin pairs: nine German pairs (four IBD-concordant, five IBD-discordant) and 19 IBD-discordant Danish pairs. The search for disease-associated traits relied mainly on comparing IBD patients with their genetically identical healthy co-twins within discordant pairs. Each individual had, on average, about 151 000 unique TCRalpha sequences and 181 000 unique TCRbeta sequences available for analysis. General findings and caveats noted by the study authors: Measured by the inverse Simpson index, TCRbeta repertoire diversity was lower in IBD patients than in their healthy co-twins. Compared with healthy twins, IBD patients had fewer clonotypes in common with other individuals, a difference most pronounced in patients showing signs of disease activity. No difference in repertoire similarity was observed between concordant and discordant twins, possibly owing to limited statistical power. Because patients were on differing immunosuppressive treatments, the repertoires may have picked up extra background noise and inter-individual variability. The results gave no support for a single strong signal or clonotype linked to IBD. Distinction between different T cell subtypes could not be achieved in the analysis.

Turning to this clonotype: Its antigen is currently not known.

An approximately 2.5 ml peripheral blood sample was drawn into PAXgene tubes per donor and stored at -80°C. Without any T cell sorting, total RNA was extracted from whole blood using the PAXgene blood miRNA kit on an automated QIAcube. Peripheral blood from monozygotic twin pairs, either concordant or discordant for inflammatory bowel disease, underwent deep TCRalpha and TCRbeta repertoire profiling that used unique molecular barcoding. Smoking habits were recorded for all twin pairs, and each individual was classified as a current, former or never smoker. Libraries were constructed by 5' RACE. Each TCR library was prepared from about 3.5 ug of total RNA. For each sample, cDNA synthesis was carried out in eight separate reactions using SMARTScribe reverse transcriptase. During cDNA synthesis, template switching was used to introduce unique molecular identifiers that contained a 6-nucleotide sample barcode. TCRalpha and TCRbeta cDNA was amplified in two nested PCRs of around 15 and 10 cycles, and bead purification was carried out after each PCR. Before amplification, the cDNA was treated with uracil DNA-glycosylase and purified using the QIAquick PCR purification kit. The second PCR added Illumina TruSeq-compatible adapters along with sample-specific barcodes. Library quality and concentration were checked on TapeStation and Qubit, and libraries were pooled at around 4.7 ng each. Sequencing of the pooled libraries was done on an Illumina HiSeq2500 single-index Rapid Run using custom sequencing primers and 2 x 100 bp reads. Processing in the source paper ran as follows. PCR and sequencing errors were corrected by UMI-based consensus assembly using MiGEC version 1.2.6. V(D)J alignment, clonotype assembly and CDR3 extraction were performed with MiXCR version 2.1.1. Gene usage, clonotype sharing and MAIT/NKT TCR abundance were normalised by analysing the top 1000, 10 000 and 20 000 clonotypes per sample. After downsampling to 27 000 UMIs, diversity was calculated as the inverse Simpson index using the vegan R package. Paired Mann-Whitney U tests were applied to discordant twin pairs, with Benjamini-Hochberg correction for multiple testing. Following reprocessing of the reads by TCRdb, the data hold one row per CDR3 protein sequence and no DNA is available. The V and J calls here are based on TCRdb, not the publication. The sample table records around 210,000 distinct CDR3 sequences. The top ten clones comprise around 7.7% of the sample.

The CDR3, from cysteine to phenylalanine, totals 15 residues. Nucleotide data are not available. Recombination joined TRBV12-3 or TRBV12-4 with TRBJ1-4. The receptor's source is a human donor with ulcerative colitis or Crohn's disease, or a healthy co-twin of an affected twin (not recorded which). Sequencing input: blood. The CDR3 protein: CASSYGAGEDEKLFF.